One sample yielded the 20 T cell receptor beta chains listed below, sequenced in a study of T cells in Graves' hyperthyroidism and ophthalmopathy. Amplification of TCR beta CDR3 regions was performed using RNA transcripts as template. Primed by the HTBI set, a first-round RT-PCR was run on the TCR CDR3. TCRdb used MiXCR to reprocess the multiplex PCR reads, holding one entry per CDR3 protein. Seen here are 110,000 to 150,000 distinct CDR3 sequences, 22% observed once, and the top ten hold more than 60%. Sequencing was done on a sample of blood. The receptors were sampled from a woman in her forties or fifties with Graves' hyperthyroidism that later progressed to Graves' ophthalmopathy.

This clonotype was counted ten times or more. The genes are TRBV6-6 and TRBJ1-2; D remains ambiguous. The CDR3 has 12 residues. The germline V and J ends were trimmed by 3 bases and 0 bases, with 2 bases remaining between them. The V gene's germline CDR1 is MNHNY and CDR2 SVGAGI (reference sequence). The CDR3 DNA is TGTGCCAGCAGTTATTCTAACTATGGCTACACCTTC. This sequence encodes CASSYSNYGYTF.

V usage is TRBV18 and J usage is TRBJ2-4; D ambiguous. Germline CDR1 and CDR2: KGHSH and LQKENI. The V end lost 2 bases, the J end lost 0 bases, and 8 bases lay between the germline ends. CDR3 length: 15 residues. CDR3 region: CASSPNHLAKNIQYF. In nucleotides, the CDR3 is TGTGCCAGCTCACCAAACCATTTAGCCAAAAACATTCAGTACTTC.

This clonotype came up many times. The rearrangement joins TRBV6-1 to TRBJ2-1, with 12 bases lining up with TRBD2. The CDR3 covers 19 residues. V was pared by 5 bases and J by 4 bases, with 15 bases of the junction left unmatched. Germline values: CDR1 MNHNS, CDR2 SASEGT. The CDR3 loop is CASSSTPGLAGGIYNEQFF. CDR3 bases: TGTGCCAGCAGTTCTACTCCGGGACTAGCGGGTGGGATATACAATGAGCAGTTCTTC.

This clonotype was observed a few times. The chain is built from TRBV5-4 and TRBJ2-7; the D gene could be TRBD1 or TRBD2 (5 bases each). The ends were cut back, 4 bases at V and 0 bases at J, with 11 bases in the middle. The CDR3 has 14 residues. Germline CDR1 SGHNT, CDR2 YYREEE (reference sequence). CDR3 sequence: CASSEGDASYEQYF. The CDR3 bases are TGTGCCAGCAGCGAAGGGGACGCCTCCTACGAGCAGTACTTC.

This clonotype was seen at least ten times. The genes are TRBV27 and TRBJ2-7; TRBD2 matches at 13 bases. CDR3 size: 15 residues. The germline gives CDR1 MNHEY, CDR2 SMNVEV (reference sequence). The V and J ends lost 6 bases and 4 bases, in that order; junction bases with no gene match: 6. In nucleotides, the CDR3 is TGTGCCAGCAGAAAACTAGCGGGAGGGCGTTACGAGCAGTACTTC. As protein: CASRKLAGGRYEQYF.

In this sample, this clonotype turned up many times. The chain links TRBV5-1 to TRBJ2-2, with 7 bases aligning to TRBD2. The junction had 5 bases not matched to a gene; V was cut back by 3 bases and J by 3 bases. Per germline, CDR1 SGHRS and CDR2 YFSETQ. The CDR3 loop spans 15 amino acids. The CDR3 coding sequence is TGCGCCAGCAGCTCCGTGAGCGGGGACACCGGGGAGCTGTTTTTT. It specifies CASSSVSGDTGELFF. Looking up the rest from reference TRBV5-1 and TRBJ2-2 gives the full variable domain: KAGVTQTPRYLIKTRGQQVTLSCSPISGHRSVSWYQQTPGQGLQFLFEYFSETQRNKGNFPGRFSGRQFSNSRSEMNVSTLELGDSALYLCASSSVSGDTGELFFGEGSRLTVL.

To note about this clonotype: A read error may explain this, as a much larger clone is one base away. The chain combines TRBV27 with TRBJ2-7; D gene ambiguous. The CDR3 consists of 13 residues. The germline V gene has CDR1 MNHEY and CDR2 SMNVEV (reference sequence). The chain's CDR3 is CASSLAISYGQYF. The CDR3 DNA reads as TGTGCCAGCAGTCTGGCGATCTCCTACGGGCAGTACTTC.

This clonotype came up many times. CDR3 bases: TGTGCCAGCAGCGAGGGACAGGGTAGCACAGATACGCAGTATTTT. It codes for CASSEGQGSTDTQYF. V is TRBV7-9 and J is TRBJ2-3; TRBD1 aligns across 9 bases. V was pared by 5 bases and J by 0 bases, with 3 bases of the junction left unmatched. Germline V CDR1 and CDR2: SEHNR, FQNEAQ (reference sequence). The CDR3 has 15 amino acids.

In this sample, this clonotype turned up many times. CDR3 region: CASSLTGTTSTF. The CDR3 DNA is TGTGCCAGCAGTTTGACAGGAACAACGAGCACCTTC. The chain has TRBV12-3 or TRBV12-4 and TRBJ1-2; TRBD1 is a possible D gene (6 bases). V shed 3 bases and J shed 13 bases, with 15 bases lying between them. The CDR3 has 12 residues.

This chain uses TRBV6-1 with TRBJ2-3, with 13 bases that match TRBD2. The CDR3 spans 18 residues. In germline, CDR1 is MNHNS, CDR2 SASEGT. The V and J ends lost 7 bases and 2 bases, in that order; junction bases with no gene match: 12. The CDR3 here is CASTYQPGLAGFTDTQYF. Written as DNA, the CDR3 is TGTGCCAGCACCTATCAACCGGGACTAGCGGGGTTCACAGATACGCAGTATTTT.

In its sample, this clonotype was seen many times. The rearrangement links TRBV20-1 to TRBJ2-1; 7 positions match TRBD2. This CDR3 spans 17 amino acids. Germline CDR1 DFQATT, CDR2 SNEGSKA (reference sequence). The junction had 10 bases not matched to a gene; V was cut back by 0 bases and J by 2 bases. The CDR3 reads CSARDLGREDTYNEQFF. The DNA of the CDR3 is TGCAGTGCTAGAGATCTGGGTCGGGAGGACACCTACAATGAGCAGTTCTTC.

This clonotype was seen repeatedly, ten times or more. The chain has TRBV6-6 and TRBJ2-1; 10 bases are shared with TRBD2. Germline V gene lookup returns CDR1 MNHNY and CDR2 SVGAGI (reference sequence). The CDR3 spans 15 residues. J was trimmed by 5 bases and V by 2 bases; bases with no gene match: 3. The CDR3 sequence: CASSYDTSGNNEQFF. CDR3 nucleotides: TGTGCCAGCAGTTACGACACTAGCGGGAACAATGAGCAGTTCTTC.

This clonotype came up a few times. The chain employs TRBV6-2 or TRBV6-3 and TRBJ2-2; D is perhaps TRBD2 (6 bases). Deletions cut 4 bases from V and 2 bases from J, with 14 bases between. Germline CDR1 reads MNHEY; CDR2 reads SVGEGT. The CDR3 sequence is 16 residues long. The DNA for the CDR3 is TGTGCCAGCAGTTCCCGAGGAGGGGATAACACCGGGGAGCTGTTTTTT. It translates to CASSSRGGDNTGELFF.

This clonotype appeared many times. This sequence joins TRBV28 and TRBJ1-5; 7 positions agree with TRBD1. The germline V gene encodes CDR1 MDHEN and CDR2 SYDVKM. This CDR3 has 13 residues. Trimming at V came to 7 bases and at J to 3 bases, leaving 3 bases not matched to a gene. The CDR3 bases are TGTGCCAGCAAGGGACAGACCAATCAGCCCCAGCATTTT. Protein: CASKGQTNQPQHF.

V usage is TRBV20-1 and J usage is TRBJ1-2; 9 bases are shared with TRBD1. V trimming: 3 bases; J trimming: 0 bases; junction bases outside the gene matches: 2. The CDR3 spans 14 residues. Germline lookup yields CDR1 DFQATT and CDR2 SNEGSKA (reference sequence). The CDR3 sequence is CSARGTGTNYGYTF. In nucleotides, the CDR3 is TGCAGTGCTAGGGGGACAGGGACTAACTATGGCTACACCTTC.

This clonotype has at least ten counts. The genes are TRBV4-2 and TRBJ2-2; D is possibly TRBD1 (5 bases). Germline loops: CDR1 LGHNA, CDR2 YNFKEQ. The CDR3 sequence is 16 residues long. The V and J ends lost 1 base and 0 bases respectively, with 9 bases between them. For the CDR3, the DNA is TGTGCCAGCAGCCAAGCAACAGGAACGAACACCGGGGAGCTGTTTTTT. The encoded protein is CASSQATGTNTGELFF.

The J gene is TRBJ1-2, the V gene TRBV6-1, with unresolved D. Per germline, CDR1 MNHNS and CDR2 SASEGT. This CDR3 spans 15 amino acids. V shed 7 bases and J shed 0 bases, with 15 bases lying between them. The CDR3, as DNA: TGTGCCAGCAAAACGCAACCAGATGCTAACTATGGCTACACCTTC. Translation gives CASKTQPDANYGYTF.

Many counts were recorded for this clonotype. This chain links TRBV4-1 with TRBJ2-1, with TRBD2 identical over 8 bases. There are 13 residues in the CDR3. V lost 3 bases to trimming and J lost 7 bases; unmatched junction nucleotides: 2. Per the germline V gene, CDR1 is MGHRA and CDR2 is YSYEKL. CDR3 residues: CASSQRLANEQFF. CDR3 nucleotide sequence: TGCGCCAGCAGCCAGAGACTAGCGAATGAGCAGTTCTTC.

This clonotype has a handful of counts. The V call is TRBV4-2, the J call TRBJ2-7; the match to TRBD2 covers 13 bases. V lost 1 base, J lost 0 bases, and 6 bases stayed unmatched. Germline V gene lookup returns CDR1 LGHNA and CDR2 YNFKEQ. The CDR3 contains 18 residues. CDR3 nucleotide sequence: TGTGCCAGCAGCCAAGGGACTAGCGGGAGCCCATCCTCCTACGAGCAGTACTTC. Protein product: CASSQGTSGSPSSYEQYF.

The chain combines TRBV6-1 with TRBJ1-1, with 9 bases aligning to TRBD1. The germline CDR1 and CDR2 sequences are MNHNS and SASEGT. CDR3 length equals 14 residues. Trimming removed 6 bases from V and 4 bases from J; junction bases left unmatched: 6. The CDR3: CASSRTTGGTEAFF. The DNA of the CDR3 is TGTGCCAGCAGCCGTACGACAGGGGGCACTGAAGCTTTCTTT.